The 31 T cell receptor beta chains in this list originate from one sample, sequenced in a study of blood T cell repertoires in COVID-19 (dated by TCRdb to the early 2020s). Library prep was done by the immunoSEQ multiplex PCR assay. TCRdb provides this immuneACCESS table in a form limited to in-frame rearrangements. Some clones are lacking; in checked studies, under half of them reflect an unresolved V gene, and why the rest are absent is not known. This sample is represented by about 130,000 clones; just under 85% of them were singletons. The top ten clones comprise 3% to 3.5% of the sample. The sequenced sample was peripheral blood. The source is a woman older than 75 with acute or convalescent COVID-19.

The chain employs TRBV18 and TRBJ2-1; 10 bases agree with TRBD2. The germline V gene encodes CDR1 KGHSH and CDR2 LQKENI. The ends lost 3 bases at V and 0 bases at J; junction bases unmatched: 17. This CDR3 region has 21 residues. The CDR3: CASSPGPGLATSPSSYNEQFF. CDR3 sequence (DNA): TGTGCCAGCTCACCTGGCCCGGGACTAGCGACATCACCGAGCTCCTACAATGAGCAGTTCTTC.

This chain links TRBV19 with TRBJ1-5; TRBD1 agrees at 7 bases. Germline V gene data show CDR1 as LNHDA and CDR2 as SQIVND (reference sequence). V shed 7 bases and J 0 bases; nucleotides not matched to a gene: 6. The CDR3 is 15 residues long. CDR3 amino acids: CASNQDRDSNQPQHF. The DNA of the CDR3 is TGTGCCAGTAACCAAGACAGGGATAGCAATCAGCCCCAGCATTTT.

The chain links TRBV3-1 (or the pseudogene TRBV3-2) to TRBJ2-5, with 8 bases lining up with TRBD2. The trim removed 4 bases at V and 5 bases at J, leaving 6 bases unmatched. The CDR3 length is 14 residues. Germline loops: CDR1 LGHDT, CDR2 YNNKEL (reference sequence). CDR3 nucleotides: TGTGCCAGCAGCCCCTCGGGGGGGCGGGAGACCCAGTACTTC. Its protein is CASSPSGGRETQYF.

This chain joins TRBV6-5 and TRBJ1-3, with D tentatively TRBD1 (6 bases). V shed 2 bases and J shed 0 bases, with 11 bases lying between them. Germline V gives CDR1 MNHEY, CDR2 SVGAGI. The CDR3 contains 16 residues. CDR3 nucleotide sequence: TGTGCCAGCAGTTACGGGGGGGGCCTCTCTGGAAACACCATATATTTT. It is translated as CASSYGGGLSGNTIYF.

The J gene is TRBJ2-7, the V gene TRBV6-2 or TRBV6-3; no clear D gene. The V gene's germline CDR1 is MNHEY and CDR2 SVGEGT. The length of the CDR3 is 13 residues. Trimming stripped 5 bases from V and 0 bases from J, with 8 bases between. Here the CDR3 reads CASSPSPSYEQYF. CDR3 coding DNA: TGTGCCAGCAGTCCGTCCCCCTCCTACGAGCAGTACTTC.

V and J are TRBV19 and TRBJ2-2; 7 bases match TRBD1. Germline V gives CDR1 LNHDA, CDR2 SQIVND (reference sequence). The CDR3 runs to 15 residues. V dropped 6 bases and J dropped 3; count of bases not matched to a gene: 7. The CDR3 reads CASRTTGTDTGELFF. The CDR3 DNA reads TGTGCCAGTAGGACGACAGGGACGGACACCGGGGAGCTGTTTTTT.

This clone has just a few counts. The chain joins TRBV11-2 to TRBJ2-2; unclear D gene. Germline CDR1 SGHAT, CDR2 FQNNGV. Between the trimmed V and J ends, which lost 1 base and 0 bases, there was a span of 9 bases. The length of the CDR3 is 16 residues. The CDR3 sequence is CASSLVRGANTGELFF. The CDR3 nucleotides read TGTGCCAGCAGCTTAGTCCGAGGAGCGAACACCGGGGAGCTGTTTTTT.

This clone was found a few times. The chain carries TRBV7-9 and TRBJ2-2; 10 bases are a match to TRBD1. J gave up 6 bases and V 1 base, and 5 bases lay outside the gene matches. The CDR3 runs 16 residues. Germline-derived CDR1 and CDR2 are SEHNR and FQNEAQ (reference sequence). In DNA, the CDR3 is TGTGCCAGCAGCTTAGACGTGACAGGGGGCCCCGGGGAGCTGTTTTTT. Translated, it gives CASSLDVTGGPGELFF.

This clone was picked up a small number of times. The chain joins TRBV6-5 to TRBJ2-1, with a tentative D call TRBD2 (6 bases). The CDR3 sequence is 15 residues long. In germline, CDR1 is MNHEY, CDR2 SVGAGI. V was cut by 0 bases and J by 7 bases, with 13 bases left in between. The CDR3 nucleotides are TGTGCCAGCAGTTACTCGGGAGGCAAAGGGAATGAGCAGTTCTTC. Residues: CASSYSGGKGNEQFF.

V and J are TRBV7-2 and TRBJ2-1; tentatively, D is TRBD2 (6 bases). CDR3 length: 14 amino acids. Germline CDR1 and CDR2: SGHTA and FQGNSA. V was cut by 1 base and J by 5 bases, with 9 bases left in between. CDR3 sequence reads: CASSLVGRHNEQFF. The CDR3 nucleotides are TGTGCCAGCAGCTTAGTGGGGAGGCACAATGAGCAGTTCTTC.

The chain couples TRBV5-1 to TRBJ1-2; weak D call: TRBD1 (6 bases). Germline-derived CDR1 and CDR2 are SGHRS and YFSETQ. V lost 5 bases and J 4 bases, leaving 15 bases between the germline ends. The CDR3 runs 14 residues. The CDR3 region is CASSYGQSSYGYTF. Written as DNA, the CDR3 is TGCGCCAGCAGTTACGGACAGAGTTCCTATGGCTACACCTTC.

The rearrangement joins TRBV7-3 to TRBJ1-6, with D possibly matching TRBD1 (5 bases). The V end was cut by 7 bases, the J end by 5 bases, with 15 bases between. Germline loops: CDR1 SGHTA, CDR2 FQGTGA. The CDR3 is 15 amino acids. CDR3 residues: CASKGVELNNSPLHF. The DNA for the CDR3 is TGTGCCAGCAAAGGGGTTGAGTTGAATAATTCACCCCTCCACTTT.

This sequence joins TRBV10-3 and TRBJ1-2, with 8 bases lining up with TRBD1. V gave up 0 bases and J gave up 1 base; unmatched junction bases: 10. The germline CDR1 and CDR2 sequences are ENHRY and SYGVKD. This CDR3 has 18 residues. The CDR3 DNA reads as TGTGCCATCAGTGAGTCGACTCGGCCAGGGGGCGATAACTATGGCTACACCTTC. Amino acids: CAISESTRPGGDNYGYTF.

This chain links TRBV9 with TRBJ1-3, with 8 bases fitting TRBD1. The CDR3 has 16 amino acids. J gave up 1 base and V 3 bases, and 6 bases lay outside the gene matches. The germline CDR1 and CDR2 sequences are SGDLS and YYNGEE. DNA of the CDR3: TGTGCCAGCAGCGAGGGACAGGTACCGTCTGGAAACACCATATATTTT. Translation: CASSEGQVPSGNTIYF. The variable domain in full, with the rest retrieved from reference TRBV9 and TRBJ1-3, is DSGVTQTPKHLITATGQRVTLRCSPRSGDLSVYWYQQSLDQGLQFLIQYYNGEERAKGNILERFSAQQFPDLHSELNLSSLELGDSALYFCASSEGQVPSGNTIYFGEGSWLTVV.

This chain uses TRBV27 with TRBJ1-6, with a weak D call TRBD1 (6 bases). The CDR3 has 14 residues. CDR1 and CDR2 (germline): MNHEY, SMNVEV (reference sequence). Trimming took 4 bases from V and 9 from J, leaving 13 bases between them. In DNA form, the CDR3 reads TGTGCCAGCAGTTCGGCGGGGGCAGGTTCACCCCTCCACTTT. Amino acids: CASSSAGAGSPLHF.

This chain joins TRBV5-4 and TRBJ2-1, with 11 bases fitting TRBD1. This CDR3 spans 16 amino acids. Germline assignment: CDR1 SGHNT and CDR2 YYREEE (reference sequence). J lost 8 bases, V lost 1 base, and 8 bases had no gene match. Written as DNA, the CDR3 is TGTGCCAGCAGCTTGAATCTGGGACAGGGGGGAGATGAGCAGTTCTTC. Translation: CASSLNLGQGGDEQFF. Together with reference TRBV5-4 and TRBJ2-1, the CDR3 gives the full variable domain: ETGVTQSPTHLIKTRGQQVTLRCSSQSGHNTVSWYQQALGQGPQFIFQYYREEENGRGNFPPRFSGLQFPNYSSELNVNALELDDSALYLCASSLNLGQGGDEQFFGPGTRLTVL.

This clone was detected once. This chain connects TRBV20-1 to TRBJ2-2; D unclear. The CDR3 loop spans 11 amino acids. The germline V gene encodes CDR1 DFQATT and CDR2 SNEGSKA (reference sequence). Trimming left V 6 bases short and J 5 bases short, with 7 bases between. The CDR3 spells CSAFRTGELFF. CDR3 nucleotide sequence: TGCAGTGCATTCCGGACCGGGGAGCTGTTTTTT.

This chain connects TRBV19 to TRBJ2-1, with D possibly TRBD1 on 6 matching bases. CDR3 length equals 15 residues. Trimming shortened V by 6 bases and J by 0 bases, and 12 bases separated the two germline ends. Germline lookup yields CDR1 LNHDA and CDR2 SQIVND (reference sequence). The CDR3, as DNA: TGTGCCAGTAGGACTACAGGGAGCTCCTACAATGAGCAGTTCTTC. The encoded protein is CASRTTGSSYNEQFF.

The rearrangement uses TRBV7-9 and TRBJ1-3, with unresolved D. Germline V gene data show CDR1 as SEHNR and CDR2 as FQNEAQ (reference sequence). V lost 4 bases, J lost 0 bases, and 7 bases lay in between. The CDR3 extends over 14 amino acids. The CDR3 sequence: CASSWPPSGNTIYF. CDR3 DNA: TGTGCCAGCAGCTGGCCACCCTCTGGAAACACCATATATTTT.

This clone is a singleton in its sample. This specimen includes other DNA sequences encoding the same CDR3. The chain is built from TRBV7-3 and TRBJ1-6; D possibly corresponds to TRBD1 (6 bases). Germline V CDR1 and CDR2: SGHTA, FQGTGA. This CDR3 is 14 amino acids long. Trimming stripped 1 base from V and 7 bases from J, with 8 bases between. The CDR3 bases are TGTGCCAGCAGCTTAAGCGGGGGCAATTCACCCCTCCACTTT. Translated: CASSLSGGNSPLHF.

The genes are TRBV6-1 and TRBJ1-1, with 10 bases lining up with TRBD1. CDR3 size: 17 residues. The ends lost 4 bases at V and 6 bases at J; junction bases unmatched: 14. Germline V gives CDR1 MNHNS, CDR2 SASEGT. DNA of the CDR3: TGTGCCAGCAGTGCAGTGTCAAAGGGACAGGGGCGCGCTGAAGCTTTCTTT. It is translated as CASSAVSKGQGRAEAFF.

This chain uses TRBV28 with TRBJ1-2; 7 nucleotides align to TRBD1. This CDR3 region has 14 residues. Germline values: CDR1 MDHEN, CDR2 SYDVKM. Trimming removed 5 bases from V and 2 bases from J; junction bases left unmatched: 5. The CDR3 DNA is TGTGCCAGCAGTACCCCGACAGGGAACTATGGCTACACCTTC. This translates into CASSTPTGNYGYTF.

The chain recombines TRBV19 with TRBJ1-6, with 7 bases matching TRBD1. The V gene's germline CDR1 is LNHDA and CDR2 SQIVND (reference sequence). This CDR3 contains 14 residues. V dropped 5 bases and J dropped 8; count of bases not matched to a gene: 6. In DNA, the CDR3 is TGTGCCAGTAGTGTGACAGGGCAGGATTCACCCCTCCACTTT. Translating gives CASSVTGQDSPLHF.

The chain couples TRBV19 to TRBJ1-5; no definite D call. The CDR3 covers 17 residues. Deletions cut 4 bases from V and 3 bases from J, with 19 bases between. The germline gives CDR1 LNHDA, CDR2 SQIVND (reference sequence). CDR3 protein: CASSRAGAHTANQPQHF. CDR3 in DNA: TGTGCCAGTAGTAGGGCAGGTGCCCATACTGCCAATCAGCCCCAGCATTTT.

The J gene is TRBJ1-1, the V gene TRBV14; TRBD1 aligns across 11 bases. The germline V gene has CDR1 SGHDN and CDR2 FVKESK. This CDR3 region has 13 residues. V trimming: 8 bases; J trimming: 9 bases; junction bases outside the gene matches: 8. The CDR3 DNA is TGTGCCAGCCGGACAGGGGGCCAGGCGCAAGCTTTCTTT. It specifies CASRTGGQAQAFF.

V is TRBV3-1 (or the pseudogene TRBV3-2) and J is TRBJ1-2; 7 bases are shared with TRBD1. This CDR3 is built from 13 residues. The V and J ends lost 7 bases and 4 bases, in that order; junction bases with no gene match: 6. The germline CDR1 and CDR2 sequences are LGHDT and YNNKEL (reference sequence). In nucleotides, the CDR3 is TGTGCCAGCACTCCCGCAGGGGGCTATGGCTACACCTTC. It yields the protein CASTPAGGYGYTF.

V usage is TRBV4-2 and J usage is TRBJ2-6; 12 bases agree with TRBD2. Germline-derived CDR1 and CDR2 are LGHNA and YNFKEQ. Trimming took 4 bases from V and 4 from J; bases not matched to a gene: 14. The CDR3 sequence is 20 residues long. The CDR3 coding sequence is TGTGCCAGCAGCCCCCGACTAGCGGGGGAAACACAGAGCGGGGCCAACGTCCTGACTTTC. Translating gives CASSPRLAGETQSGANVLTF.

V is TRBV18 and J is TRBJ1-2; D gene uncertain. Germline values: CDR1 KGHSH, CDR2 LQKENI. The V gene lost 3 bases and the J gene lost 4 bases, with 12 bases spanning the gap. This CDR3 has 14 residues. The CDR3 sequence is CASSPSSSLYGYTF. CDR3 coding DNA: TGTGCCAGCTCACCTTCCAGTAGCCTCTATGGCTACACCTTC.

The CDR3 here is CASSFLSGPYEQYF. The CDR3 bases are TGTGCCAGCAGCTTCTTAAGCGGACCCTACGAGCAGTACTTC. The V call is TRBV7-8, the J call TRBJ2-7, with a weak D call TRBD2 (5 bases). Germline V gene data show CDR1 as SGHVS and CDR2 as FQNEAQ. This CDR3 region has 14 residues. Trimming took off 3 bases at V and 2 bases at J, with 11 bases between the two ends. Together with reference TRBV7-8 and TRBJ2-7, the CDR3 gives the full variable domain: GAGVSQSPRYKVAKRGQDVALRCDPISGHVSLFWYQQALGQGPEFLTYFQNEAQLDKSGLPSDRFFAERPEGSVSTLKIQRTQQEDSAVYLCASSFLSGPYEQYFGPGTRLTVT.

The chain uses TRBV10-2 and TRBJ1-2; 7 bases align to TRBD1. The CDR3 consists of 13 residues. The junction had 9 bases not matched to a gene; V was cut back by 10 bases and J by 4 bases. CDR1 and CDR2 (germline): WSHSY, SAAADI. The chain's CDR3 is CATRDRLFYGYTF. CDR3 DNA: TGCGCCACCCGGGACAGATTGTTCTATGGCTACACCTTC.

The V call is TRBV19, the J call TRBJ1-1; TRBD1 aligns across 10 bases. The trim removed 5 bases at V and 5 bases at J, leaving 2 bases unmatched. Germline lookup yields CDR1 LNHDA and CDR2 SQIVND (reference sequence). CDR3 length equals 13 residues. CDR3 sequence: CASSGTGETEAFF. The DNA of the CDR3 is TGTGCCAGTAGTGGGACAGGGGAGACTGAAGCTTTCTTT.